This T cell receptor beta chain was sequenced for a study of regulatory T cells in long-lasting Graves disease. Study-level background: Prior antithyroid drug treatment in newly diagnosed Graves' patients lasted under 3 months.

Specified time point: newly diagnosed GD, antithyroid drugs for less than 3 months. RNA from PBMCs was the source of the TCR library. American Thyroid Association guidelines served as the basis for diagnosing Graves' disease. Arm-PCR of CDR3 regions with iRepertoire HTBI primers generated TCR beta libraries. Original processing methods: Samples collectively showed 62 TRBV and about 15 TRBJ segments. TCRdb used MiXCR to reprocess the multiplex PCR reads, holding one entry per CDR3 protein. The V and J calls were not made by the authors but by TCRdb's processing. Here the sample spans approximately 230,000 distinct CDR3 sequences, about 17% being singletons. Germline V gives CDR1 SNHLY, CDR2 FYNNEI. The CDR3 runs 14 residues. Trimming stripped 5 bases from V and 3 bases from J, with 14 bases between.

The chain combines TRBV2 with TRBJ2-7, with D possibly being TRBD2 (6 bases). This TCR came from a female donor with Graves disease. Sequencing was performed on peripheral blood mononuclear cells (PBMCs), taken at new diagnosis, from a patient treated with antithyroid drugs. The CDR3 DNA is TGTGCCAGCAGTTTTGGGGTTAGCGGCTACGAGCAGTACTTC. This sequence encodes CASSFGVSGYEQYF.